This TCR beta chain was retrieved from a study of regulatory T cells in long-lasting Graves disease. Notes on the study in general: TCR diversity was lower in persistent Graves' patients (versus newly diagnosed ones).

This clonotype has a handful of counts. Its antigen is currently unknown. Library construction for TCR beta used iRepertoire HTBI primers and Arm-PCR of CDR3 regions. TCRdb fed the multiplex PCR reads into MiXCR, producing one record per CDR3 protein. Found here are approximately 400,000 distinct CDR3 sequences, about a fifth of them singletons; the top ten hold more than 20%. The CDR3 has 14 amino acids. Germline values: CDR1 SGHDT, CDR2 YYEEEE. Trimming took off 0 bases at V and 4 bases at J, with 10 bases between the two ends. Regarding time point: persistent/refractory GD, antithyroid drugs over 5 years with positive TRAb. Making the TCR library involved RNA that had been extracted from PBMCs. In each case, Graves' disease was diagnosed per American Thyroid Association guidelines.

The starting material was peripheral blood mononuclear cells (PBMCs), obtained when the disease was refractory, from a patient treated with antithyroid drugs. The TCR sequence derives from a female donor with Graves disease. The V gene is TRBV5-6, the J gene TRBJ1-1; no clear D. The CDR3 is CASSLGRVTTEAFF. DNA for the CDR3: TGTGCCAGCAGCTTGGGAAGGGTGACCACTGAAGCTTTCTTT.